This passage covers 23 T cell receptor beta chains from one sample sequenced in a study of T cells after yellow fever vaccination. Each CDR3 protein gets one entry after TCRdb re-called the 5' RACE reads with MiXCR. The sample has 300,000 to 400,000 distinct CDR3 sequences, under 15% seen once. This sample comprised CD4+ T cells sorted from PBMCs, obtained 15 days after the yellow fever booster vaccination. The receptor set was obtained from a man between 18 and 29 years old who received the YFV17D yellow fever vaccine.

This clonotype has at least ten counts. This chain joins TRBV20-1 and TRBJ2-1; no clear D gene. This CDR3 is 12 amino acids long. With 1 base removed from V and 6 bases from J, the gap between germline ends came to 7 bases. The germline V gene encodes CDR1 DFQATT and CDR2 SNEGSKA (reference sequence). CDR3 nucleotides: TGCAGTGCTAGAGGGTGGGGCAATGAGCAGTTCTTC. This translates into CSARGWGNEQFF.

This clonotype was seen at least ten times. V usage is TRBV6-5 and J usage is TRBJ1-2; D not certain. The CDR3 is made up of 15 amino acids. Germline V gene data show CDR1 as MNHEY and CDR2 as SVGAGI. V was cut by 0 bases and J by 2 bases, with 10 bases left in between. The CDR3 DNA sequence: TGTGCCAGCAGTTACTCGAGTGCAGCCAACTATGGCTACACCTTC. Residues: CASSYSSAANYGYTF.

V gene TRBV20-1 combines with J gene TRBJ2-1; 12 nucleotides line up with TRBD2. Trimming took 1 base from V and 10 from J; bases not matched to a gene: 11. The CDR3 sequence is 16 residues long. Germline assignment: CDR1 DFQATT and CDR2 SNEGSKA (reference sequence). CDR3 region: CSARGASGGAPVEQFF. The CDR3 bases are TGCAGTGCTAGAGGCGCTAGCGGGGGGGCTCCGGTGGAGCAGTTCTTC.

V gene TRBV7-9 combines with J gene TRBJ2-4; D is tentatively TRBD1 or TRBD2 (5 bases each). Germline lookup yields CDR1 SEHNR and CDR2 FQNEAQ (reference sequence). The V gene lost 8 bases and the J gene lost 0 bases, with 17 bases spanning the gap. The CDR3 loop spans 16 amino acids. The CDR3 nucleotides read TGTGCCAGCTCCGAGGGGAAGTTACTAGCCAAAAACATTCAGTACTTC. Its protein product is CASSEGKLLAKNIQYF.

This clonotype was counted between two and nine times. The chain joins TRBV7-2 to TRBJ2-3, with D possibly being TRBD2 (6 bases). Germline V CDR1 and CDR2: SGHTA, FQGNSA. The CDR3 has 14 residues. Trimming removed 1 base at V and 5 bases at J, with 10 bases between. CDR3 DNA: TGTGCCAGCAGCTTAGTTGGGGGGAAAGATACGCAGTATTTT. Its protein product is CASSLVGGKDTQYF.

This clonotype was seen more than once but under ten times. This may come from a read error, since a much larger clone is one base off. The final CDR3 position lacks the conserved phenylalanine or tryptophan, pointing to a likely read error. The V call is TRBV9, the J call TRBJ1-2, with TRBD1 matching over 8 bases. After removal of 3 bases from V and 8 bases from J, the junction contained 6 bases not matched to a gene. CDR3 length equals 13 residues. Germline-derived CDR1 and CDR2 are SGDLS and YYNGEE. The CDR3 DNA reads TGTGCCAGCAGCGCTTGGACAGGGAGAGGCTACACCTCC. It encodes CASSAWTGRGYTS.

This clonotype has just a few counts. This chain joins TRBV4-3 and TRBJ2-1; 7 bases line up with TRBD1. The CDR3 runs 14 residues. Trimming removed 4 bases from V and 5 bases from J; junction bases left unmatched: 5. CDR1 and CDR2 from the germline V gene are LGHNA and YSLEER. The CDR3, as DNA: TGCGCCAGCAGCCTGGGACAGAACAACAATGAGCAGTTCTTC. It yields the protein CASSLGQNNNEQFF.

This clonotype appeared a few times. The rearrangement links TRBV5-1 to TRBJ2-3, with 14 bases matching TRBD2. In germline, CDR1 is SGHRS, CDR2 YFSETQ. Losses at the gene ends were 4 bases for V and 7 bases for J; bases not matched to a gene: 2. The CDR3 contains 14 residues. The CDR3 reads CASSGTSGGYTQYF. Written as DNA, the CDR3 is TGCGCCAGCAGCGGGACTAGCGGGGGATATACGCAGTATTTT.

The rearrangement uses TRBV7-9 and TRBJ1-1; no clear D. This CDR3 has 12 residues. In germline, CDR1 is SEHNR, CDR2 FQNEAQ (reference sequence). The V gene lost 10 bases and the J gene lost 1 base, with 10 bases spanning the gap. The CDR3, as DNA: TGTGCCATCGAGCGGGGGAACACTGAAGCTTTCTTT. It codes for CAIERGNTEAFF. The full variable domain, in which reference TRBV7-9 and TRBJ1-1 provide the parts outside the CDR3, is DTGVSQNPRHKITKRGQNVTFRCDPISEHNRLYWYRQTLGQGPEFLTYFQNEAQLEKSRLLSDRFSAERPKGSFSTLEIQRTEQGDSAMYLCAIERGNTEAFFGQGTRLTVV.

This clonotype has a count of ten or more. The chain links TRBV23-1 to TRBJ2-4; TRBD1 agrees at 8 bases. TRBV23-1 has ORF status, its function being uncertain. The CDR3 has 19 residues. Germline trimming cut 0 bases from V and 1 base from J; bases unmatched to any gene: 11. DNA for the CDR3: TGCGCCAGCAGTCAATCGGGCAGGGGGCCCGCGTCGGCCAAAAACATTCAGTACTTC. Translating gives CASSQSGRGPASAKNIQYF.

This clonotype came up many times. This chain uses TRBV9 with TRBJ1-1; D perhaps matches TRBD1 (6 bases). There are 15 residues in the CDR3. V gave up 4 bases and J gave up 2 bases, with 15 bases separating them. CDR1 and CDR2 from the germline V gene are SGDLS and YYNGEE. The CDR3 protein is CASSRGGLSNTEAFF. The CDR3 DNA is TGTGCCAGCAGCAGGGGGGGGCTATCTAACACTGAAGCTTTCTTT.

This clonotype was found many times. V and J are TRBV11-2 and TRBJ1-1; D gene unclear. V lost 4 bases, J lost 1 base, and 7 bases lay in between. In germline, CDR1 is SGHAT, CDR2 FQNNGV. This CDR3 comprises 13 residues. Here the CDR3 reads CASSWTENTEAFF. The CDR3, as DNA: TGTGCCAGCAGCTGGACGGAGAACACTGAAGCTTTCTTT.

The table lists this clonotype with many counts. This chain joins TRBV7-6 and TRBJ1-2; 12 bases align to TRBD1. The CDR3 consists of 15 residues. V lost 4 bases and J lost 8; bases outside the gene matches: 8. The germline V gene has CDR1 SGHVS and CDR2 FNYEAQ. The CDR3 bases are TGTGCCAGCAGCTCCCGGGACAGGGGGCGCGACGGCTACACCTTC. Translated: CASSSRDRGRDGYTF.

This clonotype was recorded a few times. The V call is TRBV5-5, the J call TRBJ2-1; TRBD2 aligns across 11 bases. From germline, CDR1 is SGHKS and CDR2 YYEKEE (reference sequence). Losses at the gene ends were 2 bases for V and 8 bases for J; bases not matched to a gene: 9. The CDR3 consists of 16 residues. The DNA of the CDR3 is TGTGCCAGCAGCTTATCTGTAGCGGGGGGGCAGGATGAGCAGTTCTTC. Its translation is CASSLSVAGGQDEQFF.

The chain joins TRBV5-1 to TRBJ1-3, with D unclear. The CDR3 covers 15 residues. Germline V gene data show CDR1 as SGHRS and CDR2 as YFSETQ. V lost 0 bases to trimming and J lost 1 base, with 8 bases between them. The CDR3 DNA is TGCGCCAGCAGCTTGGTGCCAGAATCTGGAAACACCATATATTTT. As protein: CASSLVPESGNTIYF.

The V and J genes are TRBV25-1 and TRBJ2-4, with a tentative D call TRBD2 (5 bases). Germline V gives CDR1 MGHDK, CDR2 SYGVNS. V gave up 2 bases and J gave up 12 bases, with 14 bases separating them. CDR3 length equals 13 residues. CDR3: CASSETDSSTQYF. CDR3 nucleotides: TGTGCCAGCAGTGAAACGGACTCTAGTACTCAGTACTTC. Complete variable domain (other parts from reference TRBV25-1 and TRBJ2-4): EADIYQTPRYLVIGTGKKITLECSQTMGHDKMYWYQQDPGMELHLIHYSYGVNSTEKGDLSSESTVSRIRTEHFPLTLESARPSHTSQYLCASSETDSSTQYFGAGTRLSVL.

This clonotype was observed at least ten times. The chain recombines TRBV7-2 with TRBJ1-2; 9 bases align to TRBD1. CDR1 is SGHTA, CDR2 FQGNSA, per germline. The CDR3 is 16 residues long. With V trimmed by 5 bases and J by 1 base, 8 bases remained unmatched. In nucleotides, the CDR3 is TGTGCCAGCAGCCTACGGACAGGGGCAGATAACTATGGCTACACCTTC. It is translated as CASSLRTGADNYGYTF.

This clonotype was counted a few times. The V call is TRBV6-2 or TRBV6-3, the J call TRBJ2-7; D not resolved. V lost 2 bases and J lost 5, with 7 bases in between. CDR1 is MNHEY, CDR2 SVGEGT, per germline. The CDR3 contains 12 residues. CDR3 DNA: TGTGCCAGCAGTTACAGGGCCAACGAGCAGTACTTC. Translating it yields CASSYRANEQYF.

The sample holds a few counts of this clonotype. The chain combines TRBV6-2 or TRBV6-3 with TRBJ2-1; TRBD2 aligns across 10 bases. The CDR3 consists of 16 residues. V lost 2 bases to trimming and J lost 0 bases; unmatched junction nucleotides: 1. Germline V lookup: CDR1 MNHEY, CDR2 SVGEGT. In DNA form, the CDR3 reads TGTGCCAGCAGTTACCCTAGCGGGAGCTCCTACAATGAGCAGTTCTTC. Encoded protein: CASSYPSGSSYNEQFF.

This clonotype has at least ten counts. V and J are TRBV10-3 and TRBJ2-7, with D possibly being TRBD1 (6 bases). The CDR3 contains 15 residues. Germline values: CDR1 ENHRY, CDR2 SYGVKD. Between the trimmed V and J ends, which lost 6 bases and 4 bases, there was a span of 19 bases. The CDR3 spells CAISPTPGEGYEQYF. The DNA of the CDR3 is TGTGCCATCAGCCCAACCCCAGGGGAAGGATACGAGCAGTACTTC.

The rearrangement links TRBV5-1 to TRBJ2-2, with D perhaps matching TRBD1 (5 bases). The CDR3 has 14 amino acids. V lost 4 bases, J lost 2 bases, and 9 bases lay in between. Germline V gene sequence: CDR1 SGHRS, CDR2 YFSETQ. The CDR3 here is CASSRQLNTGELFF. The CDR3 DNA sequence: TGCGCCAGCAGCCGACAGCTTAACACCGGGGAGCTGTTTTTT.

This rearrangement joins TRBV11-2 to TRBJ2-5, with 14 bases that match TRBD2. The germline V gene has CDR1 SGHAT and CDR2 FQNNGV. This CDR3 contains 19 residues. Unmatched junction bases numbered 7, after V lost 1 base and J lost 0 bases. CDR3 in amino acids: CASSLGLAGGSVYQETQYF. CDR3 sequence (DNA): TGTGCCAGCAGCTTAGGACTAGCGGGGGGGAGCGTCTACCAAGAGACCCAGTACTTC.

The CDR3 bases are TGTGCCAGCAGTGAAACCCAATATTCACCCCTCCACTTT. Protein product: CASSETQYSPLHF. The chain has TRBV2 and TRBJ1-6, with unresolved D. V dropped 2 bases and J dropped 8 bases, with 7 bases sitting between them. This CDR3 spans 13 amino acids. CDR1 and CDR2 from the germline V gene are SNHLY and FYNNEI.